What follows describes a single T cell receptor (beta chain). Its antigen is currently not known. Qualities for individual bases were not recorded, and no much larger clone is one base off. Distinct nucleotide sequences in the sample also encode this CDR3. The junction shows trimming of 1 base on V and 4 bases on J, plus 7 bases between the germline ends. The CDR3 contains 12 residues, cysteine and phenylalanine counted. Here the CDR3 DNA is all that survives: 36 bases in frame from base 1. According to the germline V gene (reference sequence), CDR1 reads GTSNPN and CDR2 reads SVGIG. The CDR3 regions of human TCRbeta chains were analyzed by immunosequencing. The original methods were these. Repertoire TCRs were checked for matches against a reference library of SARS-CoV-2-specific TCRs that had been generated using the MIRA antigen-specificity platform. Breadth was defined as the fraction of unique TCRs that were SARS-CoV-2-associated. Depth was defined as the fraction of total T cells that were SARS-CoV-2-associated. Using the MIRA data, each spike-specific TCR was mapped to the spike region that the TCR reacts to and placed in a CD4 or CD8 class. Log10-transformed breadth and depth values were compared by one-way ANOVA with Sidak's multiple comparisons tests. Imported from immuneACCESS, the table was reduced by TCRdb to in-frame sequences with V and J called. These copies leave out some clones; in studies compared against another copy, an unresolved V gene accounts for under half, and the cause of the remainder is not known. That table is the source of V, J and clone size, and D and trimming were worked out from the DNA. Recorded for this sample are 100,000 to 150,000 clones; more than 70% of them occurred a single time. The top ten constitute roughly 3.9% of the sample.

Interpreted using the paper, the time point label stands for: baseline before first vaccination. Samples from vaccinated people were obtained from the UK trials COV001 and COV002, which included a single-blind randomized controlled phase 2/3 trial of AZD1222 (ChAdOx1 nCoV-19) in healthy adults. Trial participant PBMC samples were collected at day 0 and day 28 after the second dose for TCRbeta chain sequencing. This sample is drawn from a study of T cell responses to AZD1222 COVID-19 vaccine listed by TCRdb under 2021. Describing the broader study: AZD1222 recipients with second doses at about 4 weeks or about 12 weeks were pooled, because spike-specific TCR depth and breadth did not differ between schedules. Trial participants were enrolled by age into 18-55, 56-69 and 70-plus year subgroups, with roughly 160, 29 and 62 TCR-sequenced participants respectively. TCR sequencing covered roughly 230 trial participants: 207 given two doses of AZD1222 and 26 given two doses of MenACWY control vaccine.

Overall results and qualifications from the work: Spike-specific TCR breadth and depth rose significantly after two AZD1222 doses compared with day 0 and with MenACWY recipients. Most participants were white British and females outnumbered males, and the authors suggested that clonal diversity may have been underestimated. Conclusions about previously exposed vaccinees were limited because only six AZD1222 recipients were SARS-CoV-2 seropositive at baseline. In the small 56-69-year group, the increase in depth fell short of significance, most likely because of low power. Reportedly, close to half of the unique spike-specific TCRs recognized epitopes lying outside the regions that are mutated in the B.1.351 and B.1.1.7 variants. CD4 TCRs associated with the vaccine covered the entire spike protein, and the dominant responses were in regions 160-218 and 743-854. Because no day 14 peak-response samples were available, the repertoires could be characterized only after the peak T cell response.

Specimen: peripheral blood, collected on day 0 of AZD1222 vaccination. This receptor was identified in an adult in good health. Recombination joined TRBV30 with TRBJ1-2; confidence is insufficient to name the D gene. Read as DNA, the sequence is TGTGCCTGGAGTGGAGGGCCCTATGGCTACACCTTC. Translated, this is CAWSGGPYGYTF.